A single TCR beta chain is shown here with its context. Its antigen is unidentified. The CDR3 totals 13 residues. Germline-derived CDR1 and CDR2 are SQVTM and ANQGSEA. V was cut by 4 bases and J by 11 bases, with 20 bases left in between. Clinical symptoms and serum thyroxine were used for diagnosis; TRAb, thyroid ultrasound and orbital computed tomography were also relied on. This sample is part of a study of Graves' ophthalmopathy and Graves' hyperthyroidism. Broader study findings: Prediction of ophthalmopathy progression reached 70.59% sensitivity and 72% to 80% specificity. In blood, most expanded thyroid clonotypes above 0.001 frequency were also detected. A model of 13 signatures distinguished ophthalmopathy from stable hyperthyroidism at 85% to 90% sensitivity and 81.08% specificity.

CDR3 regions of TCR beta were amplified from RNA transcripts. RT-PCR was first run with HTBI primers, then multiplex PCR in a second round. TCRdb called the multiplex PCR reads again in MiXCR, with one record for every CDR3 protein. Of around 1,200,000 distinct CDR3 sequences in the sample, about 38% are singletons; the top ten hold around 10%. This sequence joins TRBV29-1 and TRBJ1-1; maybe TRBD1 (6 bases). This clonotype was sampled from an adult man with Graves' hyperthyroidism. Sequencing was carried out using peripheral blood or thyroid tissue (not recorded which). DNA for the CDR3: TGCAGCGTTGTCGGGGGCAGGGATAATTTGGCTTTCTTT. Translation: CSVVGGRDNLAFF.